This TCR beta chain was identified in a study of CD8 T cells in ankylosing spondylitis. TCRdb recomputed calls from the 5' RACE reads with MiXCR, one row per CDR3 protein. The data contain hundreds of thousands of distinct CDR3 sequences, about 30% of them singletons. V was pared by 6 bases and J by 5 bases, with 5 bases of the junction left unmatched. The CDR3 is 14 amino acids. In germline, CDR1 is MNHEY, CDR2 SVGEGT. The material sequenced was blood, either unsorted or a sorted T cell fraction (not recorded which). This sequence was found in a male donor with ankylosing spondylitis or in good health (not recorded which). V and J are TRBV6-2 or TRBV6-3 and TRBJ2-5; 11 bases fit TRBD1. For the CDR3, the DNA is TGTGCCAGCAGACGGGACAGGGGGTCGGAGACCCAGTACTTC. Its protein is CASRRDRGSETQYF.